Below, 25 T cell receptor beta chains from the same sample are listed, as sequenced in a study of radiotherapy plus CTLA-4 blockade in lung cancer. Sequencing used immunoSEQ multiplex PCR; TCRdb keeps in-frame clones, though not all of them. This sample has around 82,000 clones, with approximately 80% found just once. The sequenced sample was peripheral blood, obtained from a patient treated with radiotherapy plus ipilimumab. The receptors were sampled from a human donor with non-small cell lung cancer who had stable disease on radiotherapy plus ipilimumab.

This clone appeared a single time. CDR3 sequence reads: CASSLATSGLTGELFF. Here the CDR3 DNA reads TGTGCCAGCAGCTTAGCAACCAGCGGGCTAACCGGGGAGCTGTTTTTT. The chain uses TRBV7-8 and TRBJ2-2; possibly TRBD2 for D (6 bases). The CDR3 runs 16 residues. Per germline, CDR1 SGHVS and CDR2 FQNEAQ. V dropped 0 bases and J dropped 5 bases, with 13 bases sitting between them. Looking up the rest from reference TRBV7-8 and TRBJ2-2 gives the full variable domain: GAGVSQSPRYKVAKRGQDVALRCDPISGHVSLFWYQQALGQGPEFLTYFQNEAQLDKSGLPSDRFFAERPEGSVSTLKIQRTQQEDSAVYLCASSLATSGLTGELFFGEGSRLTVL.

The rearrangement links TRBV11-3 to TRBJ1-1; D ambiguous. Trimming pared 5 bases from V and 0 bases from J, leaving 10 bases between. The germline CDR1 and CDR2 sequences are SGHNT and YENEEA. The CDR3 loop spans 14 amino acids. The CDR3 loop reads CASSRDGMNTEAFF. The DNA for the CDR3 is TGTGCCAGCAGCCGTGACGGGATGAACACTGAAGCTTTCTTT.

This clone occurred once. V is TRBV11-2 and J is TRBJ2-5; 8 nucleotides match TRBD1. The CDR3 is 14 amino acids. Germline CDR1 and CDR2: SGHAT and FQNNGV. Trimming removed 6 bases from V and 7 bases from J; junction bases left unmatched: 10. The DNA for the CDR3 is TGTGCCAGCAGGGGTGGACAGGGAGTTGGGACCCAGTACTTC. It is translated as CASRGGQGVGTQYF.

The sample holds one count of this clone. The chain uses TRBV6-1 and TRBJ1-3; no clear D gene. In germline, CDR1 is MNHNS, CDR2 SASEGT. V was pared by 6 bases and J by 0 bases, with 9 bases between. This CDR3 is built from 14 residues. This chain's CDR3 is CASSAGDSGNTIYF. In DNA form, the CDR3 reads TGTGCCAGCAGCGCAGGAGACTCTGGAAACACCATATATTTT.

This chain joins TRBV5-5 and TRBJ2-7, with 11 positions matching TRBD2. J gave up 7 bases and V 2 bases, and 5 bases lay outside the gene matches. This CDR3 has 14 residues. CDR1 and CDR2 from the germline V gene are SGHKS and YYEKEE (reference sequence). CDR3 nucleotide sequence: TGTGCCAGCAGCTTTAGCGGGGGGGCCAAAGAGCAGTACTTC. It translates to CASSFSGGAKEQYF.

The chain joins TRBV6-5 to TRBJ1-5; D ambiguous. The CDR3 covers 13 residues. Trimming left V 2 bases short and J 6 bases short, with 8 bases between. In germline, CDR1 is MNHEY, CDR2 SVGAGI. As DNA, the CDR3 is TGTGCCAGCAGTTACAGGGAAGGTCAGCCCCAGCATTTT. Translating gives CASSYREGQPQHF.

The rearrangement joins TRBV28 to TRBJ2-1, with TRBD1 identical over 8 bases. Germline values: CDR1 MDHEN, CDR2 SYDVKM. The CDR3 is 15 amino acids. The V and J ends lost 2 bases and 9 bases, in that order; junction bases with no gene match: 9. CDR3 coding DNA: TGTGCCAGCAGTTTAGGTTGGACAGGGACTCCTGAGCAGTTCTTC. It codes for CASSLGWTGTPEQFF.

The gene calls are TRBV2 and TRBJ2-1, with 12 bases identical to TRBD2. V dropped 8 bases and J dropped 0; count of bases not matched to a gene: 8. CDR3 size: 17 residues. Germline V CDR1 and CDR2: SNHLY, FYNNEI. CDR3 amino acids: CASLAGGPLSSYNEQFF. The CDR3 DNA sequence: TGTGCCAGCCTAGCGGGAGGGCCTTTGAGCTCCTACAATGAGCAGTTCTTC. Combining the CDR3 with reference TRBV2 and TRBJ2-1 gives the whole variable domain EPEVTQTPSHQVTQMGQEVILRCVPISNHLYFYWYRQILGQKVEFLVSFYNNEISEKSEIFDDQFSVERPDGSNFTLKIRSTKLEDSAMYFCASLAGGPLSSYNEQFFGPGTRLTVL.

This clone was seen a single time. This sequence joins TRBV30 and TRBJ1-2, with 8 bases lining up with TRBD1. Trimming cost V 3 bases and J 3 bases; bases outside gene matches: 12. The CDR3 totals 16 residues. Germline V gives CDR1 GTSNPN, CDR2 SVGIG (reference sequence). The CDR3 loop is CAWRPGLQGVDYGYTF. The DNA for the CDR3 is TGTGCCTGGAGACCAGGGTTACAGGGGGTCGACTATGGCTACACCTTC.

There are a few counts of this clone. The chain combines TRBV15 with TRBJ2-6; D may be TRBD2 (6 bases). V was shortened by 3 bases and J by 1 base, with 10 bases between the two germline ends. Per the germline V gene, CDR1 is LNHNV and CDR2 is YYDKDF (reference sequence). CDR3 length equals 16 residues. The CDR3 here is CATSSEEGSGANVLTF. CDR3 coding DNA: TGTGCCACCAGCAGTGAGGAGGGGTCTGGGGCCAACGTCCTGACTTTC.

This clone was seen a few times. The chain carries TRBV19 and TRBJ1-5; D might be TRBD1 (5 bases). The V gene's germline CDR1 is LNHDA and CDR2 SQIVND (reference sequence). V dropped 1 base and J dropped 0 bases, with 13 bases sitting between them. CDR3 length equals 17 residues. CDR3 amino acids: CASSIGLFGGSNQPQHF. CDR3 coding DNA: TGTGCCAGTAGTATAGGTTTGTTCGGGGGTAGCAATCAGCCCCAGCATTTT.

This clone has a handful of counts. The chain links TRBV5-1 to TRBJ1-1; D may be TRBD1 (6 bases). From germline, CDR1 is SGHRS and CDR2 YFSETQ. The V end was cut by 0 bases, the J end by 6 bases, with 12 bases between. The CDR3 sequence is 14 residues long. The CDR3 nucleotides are TGCGCCAGCAGCTTGGACAGGGTCGCGGCTGAAGCTTTCTTT. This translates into CASSLDRVAAEAFF.

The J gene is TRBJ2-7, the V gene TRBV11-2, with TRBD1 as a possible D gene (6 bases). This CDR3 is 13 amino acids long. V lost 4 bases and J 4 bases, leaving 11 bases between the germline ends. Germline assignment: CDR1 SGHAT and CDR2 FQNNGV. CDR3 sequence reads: CASSSGVGYEQYF. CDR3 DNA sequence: TGTGCCAGCAGCTCAGGGGTAGGATACGAGCAGTACTTC. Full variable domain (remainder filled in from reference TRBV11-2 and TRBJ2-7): EAGVAQSPRYKIIEKRQSVAFWCNPISGHATLYWYQQILGQGPKLLIQFQNNGVVDDSQLPKDRFSAERLKGVDSTLKIQPAKLEDSAVYLCASSSGVGYEQYFGPGTRLTVT.

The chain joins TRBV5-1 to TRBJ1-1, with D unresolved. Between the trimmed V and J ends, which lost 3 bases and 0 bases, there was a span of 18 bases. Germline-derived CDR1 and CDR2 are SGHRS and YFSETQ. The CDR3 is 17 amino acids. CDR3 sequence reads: CASSSRFEGPMNTEAFF. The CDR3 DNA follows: TGCGCCAGCAGCTCGAGATTCGAGGGCCCCATGAACACTGAAGCTTTCTTT.

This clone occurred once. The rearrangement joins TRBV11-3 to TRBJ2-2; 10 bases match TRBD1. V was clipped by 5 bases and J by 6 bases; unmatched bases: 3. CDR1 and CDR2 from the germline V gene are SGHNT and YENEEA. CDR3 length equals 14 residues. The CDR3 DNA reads TGTGCCAGCAGCCTCGGACAGGGGGCCGGGGAGCTGTTTTTT. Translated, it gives CASSLGQGAGELFF.

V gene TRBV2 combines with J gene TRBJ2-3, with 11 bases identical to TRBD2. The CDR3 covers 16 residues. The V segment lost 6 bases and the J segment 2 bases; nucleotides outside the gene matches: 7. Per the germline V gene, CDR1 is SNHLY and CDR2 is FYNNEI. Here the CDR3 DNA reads TGTGCCAGCAGCCCGACTAGCGGGGACTACACAGATACGCAGTATTTT. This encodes CASSPTSGDYTDTQYF.

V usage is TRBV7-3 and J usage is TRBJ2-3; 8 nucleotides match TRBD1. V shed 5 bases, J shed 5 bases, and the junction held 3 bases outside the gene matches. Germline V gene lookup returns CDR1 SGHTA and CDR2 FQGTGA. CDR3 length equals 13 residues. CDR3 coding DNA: TGTGCCAGCAGCAGAACAGGGGGAGATACGCAGTATTTT. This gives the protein CASSRTGGDTQYF.

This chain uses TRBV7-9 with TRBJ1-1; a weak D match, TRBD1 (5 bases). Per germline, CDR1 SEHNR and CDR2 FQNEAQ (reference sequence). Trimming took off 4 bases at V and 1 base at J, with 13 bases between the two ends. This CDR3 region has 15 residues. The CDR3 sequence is CASSSGQAENTEAFF. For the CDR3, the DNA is TGTGCCAGCAGCTCGGGGCAGGCCGAGAACACTGAAGCTTTCTTT.

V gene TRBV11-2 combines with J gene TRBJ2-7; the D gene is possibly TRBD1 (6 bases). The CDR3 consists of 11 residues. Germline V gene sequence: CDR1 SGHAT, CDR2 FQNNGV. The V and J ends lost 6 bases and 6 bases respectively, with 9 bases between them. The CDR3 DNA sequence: TGTGCCAGCAGAGGGGGACCCGAGCAGTACTTC. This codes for CASRGGPEQYF.

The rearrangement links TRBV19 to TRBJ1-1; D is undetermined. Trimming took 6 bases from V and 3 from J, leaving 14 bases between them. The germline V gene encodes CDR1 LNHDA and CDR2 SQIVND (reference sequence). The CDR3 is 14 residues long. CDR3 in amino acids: CASRIGRLDTEAFF. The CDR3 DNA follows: TGTGCCAGTAGAATTGGAAGGCTGGACACTGAAGCTTTCTTT.

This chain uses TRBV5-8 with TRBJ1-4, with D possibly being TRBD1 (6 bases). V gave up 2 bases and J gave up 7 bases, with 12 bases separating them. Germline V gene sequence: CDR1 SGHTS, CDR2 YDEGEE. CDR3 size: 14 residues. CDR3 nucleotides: TGTGCCAGCAGCTTCCGGGACAACGGTGAAAAACTGTTTTTT. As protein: CASSFRDNGEKLFF.

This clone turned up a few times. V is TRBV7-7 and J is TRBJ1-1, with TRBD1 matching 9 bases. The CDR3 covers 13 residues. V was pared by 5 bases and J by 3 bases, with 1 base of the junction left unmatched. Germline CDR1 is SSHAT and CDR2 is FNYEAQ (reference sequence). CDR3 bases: TGTGCCAGCAGCCGGGACAGGGACACTGAAGCTTTCTTT. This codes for CASSRDRDTEAFF.

The CDR3 here is CASSMLGQRKLFF. CDR3 coding DNA: TGTGCCAGCAGTATGCTCGGACAGCGGAAACTGTTTTTT. V and J are TRBV28 and TRBJ1-4, with a possible D match to TRBD1 (6 bases). This CDR3 has 13 amino acids. Germline V gene sequence: CDR1 MDHEN, CDR2 SYDVKM. V lost 5 bases, J lost 11 bases, and 15 bases lay in between.

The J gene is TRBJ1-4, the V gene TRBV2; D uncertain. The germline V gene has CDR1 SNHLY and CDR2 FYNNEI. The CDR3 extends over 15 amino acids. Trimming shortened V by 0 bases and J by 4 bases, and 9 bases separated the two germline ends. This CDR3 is CASSEATGLNEKLFF. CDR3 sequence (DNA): TGTGCCAGCAGTGAAGCGACCGGACTTAATGAAAAACTGTTTTTT.

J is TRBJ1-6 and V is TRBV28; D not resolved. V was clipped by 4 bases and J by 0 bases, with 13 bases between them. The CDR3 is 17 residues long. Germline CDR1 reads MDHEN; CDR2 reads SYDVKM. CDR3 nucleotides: TGTGCCAGCAGTTCCATGGAGCTCAGCTCCTATAATTCACCCCTCCACTTT. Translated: CASSSMELSSYNSPLHF.